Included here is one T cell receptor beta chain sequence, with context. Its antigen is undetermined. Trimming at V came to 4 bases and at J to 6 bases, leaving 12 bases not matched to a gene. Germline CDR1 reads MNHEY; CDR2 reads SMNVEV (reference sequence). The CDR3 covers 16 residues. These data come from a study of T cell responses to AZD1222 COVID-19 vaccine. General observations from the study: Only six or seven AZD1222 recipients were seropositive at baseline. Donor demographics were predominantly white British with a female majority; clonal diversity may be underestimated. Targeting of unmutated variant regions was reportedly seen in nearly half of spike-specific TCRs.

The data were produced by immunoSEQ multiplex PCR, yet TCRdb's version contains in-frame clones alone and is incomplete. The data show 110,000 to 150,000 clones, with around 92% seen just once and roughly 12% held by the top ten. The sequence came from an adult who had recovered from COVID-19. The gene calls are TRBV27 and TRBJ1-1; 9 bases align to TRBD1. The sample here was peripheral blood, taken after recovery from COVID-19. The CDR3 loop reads CASSSLLRDRDPEAFF. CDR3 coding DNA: TGTGCCAGCAGTTCCCTCCTTCGGGACAGGGACCCTGAAGCTTTCTTT.